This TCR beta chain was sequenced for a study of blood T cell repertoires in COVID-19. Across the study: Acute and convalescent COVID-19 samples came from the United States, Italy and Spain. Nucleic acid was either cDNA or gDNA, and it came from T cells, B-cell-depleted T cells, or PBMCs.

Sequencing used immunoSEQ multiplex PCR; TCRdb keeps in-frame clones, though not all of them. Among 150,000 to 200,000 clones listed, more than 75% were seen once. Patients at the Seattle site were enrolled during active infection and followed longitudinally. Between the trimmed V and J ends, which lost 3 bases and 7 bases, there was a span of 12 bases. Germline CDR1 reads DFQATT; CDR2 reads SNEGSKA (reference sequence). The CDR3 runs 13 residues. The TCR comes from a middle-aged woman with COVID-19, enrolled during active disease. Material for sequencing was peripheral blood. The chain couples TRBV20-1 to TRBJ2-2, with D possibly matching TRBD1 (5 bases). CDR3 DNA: TGCAGTGCTAGTTCAGGGTGGGACGGGGAGCTGTTTTTT. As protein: CSASSGWDGELFF.